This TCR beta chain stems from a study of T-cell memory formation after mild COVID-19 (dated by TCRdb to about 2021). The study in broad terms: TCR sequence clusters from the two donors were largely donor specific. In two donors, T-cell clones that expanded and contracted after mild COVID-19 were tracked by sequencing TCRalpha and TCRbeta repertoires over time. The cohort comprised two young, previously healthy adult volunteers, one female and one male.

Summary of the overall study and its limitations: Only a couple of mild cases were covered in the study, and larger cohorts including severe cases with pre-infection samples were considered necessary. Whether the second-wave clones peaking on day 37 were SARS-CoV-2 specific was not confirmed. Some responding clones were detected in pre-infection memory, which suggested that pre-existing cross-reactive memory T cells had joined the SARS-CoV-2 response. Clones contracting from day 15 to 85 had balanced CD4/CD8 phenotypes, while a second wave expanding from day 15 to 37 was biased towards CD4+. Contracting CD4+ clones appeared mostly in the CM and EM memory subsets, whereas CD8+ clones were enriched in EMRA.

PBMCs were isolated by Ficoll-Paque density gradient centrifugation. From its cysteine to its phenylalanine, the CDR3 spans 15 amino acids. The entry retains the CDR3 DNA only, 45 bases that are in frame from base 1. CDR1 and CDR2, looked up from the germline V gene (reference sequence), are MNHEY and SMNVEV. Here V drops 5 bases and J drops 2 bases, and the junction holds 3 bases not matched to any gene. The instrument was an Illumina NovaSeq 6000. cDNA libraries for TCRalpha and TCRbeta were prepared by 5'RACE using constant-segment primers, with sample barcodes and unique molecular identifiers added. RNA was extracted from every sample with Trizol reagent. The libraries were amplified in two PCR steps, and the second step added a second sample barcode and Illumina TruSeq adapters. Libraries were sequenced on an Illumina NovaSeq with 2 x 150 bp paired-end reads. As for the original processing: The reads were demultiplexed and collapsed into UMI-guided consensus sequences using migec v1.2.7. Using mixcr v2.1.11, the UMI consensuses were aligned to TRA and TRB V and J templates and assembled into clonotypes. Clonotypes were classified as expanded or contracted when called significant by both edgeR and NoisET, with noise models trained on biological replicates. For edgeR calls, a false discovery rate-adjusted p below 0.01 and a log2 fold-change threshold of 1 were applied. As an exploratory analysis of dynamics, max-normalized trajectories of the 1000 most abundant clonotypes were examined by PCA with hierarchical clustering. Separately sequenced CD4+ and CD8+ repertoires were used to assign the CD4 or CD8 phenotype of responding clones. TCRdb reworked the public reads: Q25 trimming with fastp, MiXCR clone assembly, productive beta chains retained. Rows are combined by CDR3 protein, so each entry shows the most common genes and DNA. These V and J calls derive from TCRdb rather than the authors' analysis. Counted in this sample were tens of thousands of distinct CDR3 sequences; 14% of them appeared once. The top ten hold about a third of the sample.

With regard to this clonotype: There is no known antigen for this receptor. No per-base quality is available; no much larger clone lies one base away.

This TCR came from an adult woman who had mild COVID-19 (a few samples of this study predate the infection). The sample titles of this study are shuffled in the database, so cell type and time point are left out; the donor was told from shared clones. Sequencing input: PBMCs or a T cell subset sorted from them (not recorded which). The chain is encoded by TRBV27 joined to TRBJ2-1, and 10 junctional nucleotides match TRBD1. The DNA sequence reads TGTGCCAGCAGTGTTGGGACAGGGGCCTACAATGAGCAGTTCTTC. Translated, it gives CASSVGTGAYNEQFF.